In its sample, the clone carrying this TCR beta chain was seen a few times. The antigen is not known. The data stem from a study of beta chain features in type 1 diabetes. General observations from the study: Possibly, sequencing cDNA over-represented cells that had high TCR expression levels. In patients and controls equally, PCR might favor templates that are shorter.

Sorting of CD4+ naive, central memory, regulatory and stem cell-like memory cells was performed via CD45RO/CCR7/CD25/CD127/CD95/CD27. Expressed TCRB transcripts were sequenced after all isolated RNA was converted to cDNA. The method was immunoSEQ multiplex PCR; TCRdb's version includes in-frame clones alone and lacks a portion of them. The data hold around 290,000 clones, with approximately 8% observed a single time. This TCR was sampled from a woman younger than 30 in good health. The specimen was central memory CD4+ T cells from blood.

The CDR3 is CASKGSSNQPQHF. CDR3 bases: TGTGCCAGCAAAGGGTCCAGCAATCAGCCCCAGCATTTT. The chain uses TRBV6-1 and TRBJ1-5; D unclear. The CDR3 extends over 13 amino acids. The V gene's germline CDR1 is MNHNS and CDR2 SASEGT. V was clipped by 7 bases and J by 1 base, with 8 bases between them.